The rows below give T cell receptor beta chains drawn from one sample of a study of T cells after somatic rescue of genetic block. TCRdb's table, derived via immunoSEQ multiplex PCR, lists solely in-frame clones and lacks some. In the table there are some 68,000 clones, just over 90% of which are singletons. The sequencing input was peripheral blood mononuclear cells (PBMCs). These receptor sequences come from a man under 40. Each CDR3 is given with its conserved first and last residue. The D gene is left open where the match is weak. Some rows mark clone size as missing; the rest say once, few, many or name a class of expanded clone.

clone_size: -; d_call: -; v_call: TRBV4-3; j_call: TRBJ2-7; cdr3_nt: TGCGCCAGCAGCGACAGTTGGGTCTCCTACGAGCAGTACTTC; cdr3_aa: CASSDSWVSYEQYF
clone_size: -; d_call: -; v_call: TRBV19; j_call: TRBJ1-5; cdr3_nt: TGTGCCAGTAGCCCCTCGAATCAGCCCCAGCATTTT; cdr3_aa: CASSPSNQPQHF
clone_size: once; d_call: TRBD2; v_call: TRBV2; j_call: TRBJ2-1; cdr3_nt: TGTGCCAGCAGTGACAGACTAGCGCTTGGCTACAATGAGCAGTTCTTC; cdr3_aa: CASSDRLALGYNEQFF
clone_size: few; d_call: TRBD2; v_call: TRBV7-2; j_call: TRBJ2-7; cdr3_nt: TGTGCCAGCAGCTTTACGGGAGGGAGCTCCTACGAGCAGTACTTC; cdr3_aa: CASSFTGGSSYEQYF
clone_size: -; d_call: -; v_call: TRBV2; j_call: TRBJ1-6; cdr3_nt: TGTGCCAGCAGGCTGACAGAATATAATTCACCCCTCCACTTT; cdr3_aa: CASRLTEYNSPLHF
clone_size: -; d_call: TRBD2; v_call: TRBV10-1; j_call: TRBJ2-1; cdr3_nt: TGCGCCAGCCTAACCCGGGGCAGGACTAAGCGGGGGGGATACTACAATGAGCAGTTCTTC; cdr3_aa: CASLTRGRTKRGGYYNEQFF
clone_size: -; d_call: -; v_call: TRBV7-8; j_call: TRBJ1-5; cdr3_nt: TGTGCCAGCAGCTTAGTTGTTGGGGGTAATCAGCCCCAGCATTTT; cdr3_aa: CASSLVVGGNQPQHF
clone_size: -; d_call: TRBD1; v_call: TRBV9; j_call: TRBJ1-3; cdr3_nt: TGTGCCAGCAGCGCAGACAGGGGCGGAAACACCATATATTTT; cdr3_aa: CASSADRGGNTIYF
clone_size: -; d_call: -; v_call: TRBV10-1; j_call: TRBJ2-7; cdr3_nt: TGCGCCAGCCCCCCGGGACACAACTACGAGCAGTACTTC; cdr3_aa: CASPPGHNYEQYF
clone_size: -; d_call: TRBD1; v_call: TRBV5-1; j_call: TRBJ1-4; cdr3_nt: TGCGCCAGCAGCTACGGGACAGGAAATGAAAAACTGTTTTTT; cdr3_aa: CASSYGTGNEKLFF
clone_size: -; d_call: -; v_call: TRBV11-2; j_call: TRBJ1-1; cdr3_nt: TGTGCCAGCAGCCTCGGGCAGGGGTTAGACACTGAAGCTTTCTTT; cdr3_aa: CASSLGQGLDTEAFF
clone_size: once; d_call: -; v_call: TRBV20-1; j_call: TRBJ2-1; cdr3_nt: TGCAGTGTCTCCCGAGTTGGTGAGCAGTTCTTC; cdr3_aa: CSVSRVGEQFF
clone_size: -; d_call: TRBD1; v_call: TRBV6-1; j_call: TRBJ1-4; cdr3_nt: TGTGCCAGCAGGCTGACAGGGAGGGTTGAAAAACTGTTTTTT; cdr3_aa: CASRLTGRVEKLFF
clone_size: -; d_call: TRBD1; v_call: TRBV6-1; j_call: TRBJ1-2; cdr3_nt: TGTGCCAGCAGTATCCGGACAGGGGTAAACTATGGCTACACCTTC; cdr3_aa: CASSIRTGVNYGYTF
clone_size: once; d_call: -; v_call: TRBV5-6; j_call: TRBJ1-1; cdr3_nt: TGTGCCAGCAGCTTGGAAGGGTTTGGCAGGAGGTTCGCTGAAGCTTTCTTT; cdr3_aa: CASSLEGFGRRFAEAFF
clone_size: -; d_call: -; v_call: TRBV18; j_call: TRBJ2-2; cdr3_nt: TGTGCCAGCTCACCAATGGGGGGAGAGACCACCGGGGAGCTGTTTTTT; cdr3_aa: CASSPMGGETTGELFF
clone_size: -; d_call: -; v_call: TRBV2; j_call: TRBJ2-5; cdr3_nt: TGTGCCAGCAGTGAAAGTAGGTCCCAAGAGACCCAGTACTTC; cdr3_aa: CASSESRSQETQYF
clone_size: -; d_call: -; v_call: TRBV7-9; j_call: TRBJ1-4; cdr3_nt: TGTGCCAGCAGCTTAGCCGGGAACAATGAAAAACTGTTTTTT; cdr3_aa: CASSLAGNNEKLFF
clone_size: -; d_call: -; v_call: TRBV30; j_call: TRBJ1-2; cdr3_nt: TGTGCCTGGACGGTCGGATATGGCTACACCTTC; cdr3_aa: CAWTVGYGYTF
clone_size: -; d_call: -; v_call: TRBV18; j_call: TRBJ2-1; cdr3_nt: TGTGCCAGCTCCCTCGCGAGATCGAGCTCCTACAATGAGCAGTTCTTC; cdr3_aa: CASSLARSSSYNEQFF
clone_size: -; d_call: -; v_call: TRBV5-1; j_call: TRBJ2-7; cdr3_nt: TGCGCCAGCAGTCGGACGGAGGCCTACGAGCAGTACTTC; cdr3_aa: CASSRTEAYEQYF
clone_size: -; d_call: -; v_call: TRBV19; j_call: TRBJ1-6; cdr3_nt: TGTGCCAGTAGGATACTTGACTCCTATAATTCACCCCTCCACTTT; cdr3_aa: CASRILDSYNSPLHF
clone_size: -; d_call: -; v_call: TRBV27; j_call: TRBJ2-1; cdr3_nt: TGTGCCAGCAGTTTATGGTCCGGGAGCAATGAGCAGTTCTTC; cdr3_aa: CASSLWSGSNEQFF